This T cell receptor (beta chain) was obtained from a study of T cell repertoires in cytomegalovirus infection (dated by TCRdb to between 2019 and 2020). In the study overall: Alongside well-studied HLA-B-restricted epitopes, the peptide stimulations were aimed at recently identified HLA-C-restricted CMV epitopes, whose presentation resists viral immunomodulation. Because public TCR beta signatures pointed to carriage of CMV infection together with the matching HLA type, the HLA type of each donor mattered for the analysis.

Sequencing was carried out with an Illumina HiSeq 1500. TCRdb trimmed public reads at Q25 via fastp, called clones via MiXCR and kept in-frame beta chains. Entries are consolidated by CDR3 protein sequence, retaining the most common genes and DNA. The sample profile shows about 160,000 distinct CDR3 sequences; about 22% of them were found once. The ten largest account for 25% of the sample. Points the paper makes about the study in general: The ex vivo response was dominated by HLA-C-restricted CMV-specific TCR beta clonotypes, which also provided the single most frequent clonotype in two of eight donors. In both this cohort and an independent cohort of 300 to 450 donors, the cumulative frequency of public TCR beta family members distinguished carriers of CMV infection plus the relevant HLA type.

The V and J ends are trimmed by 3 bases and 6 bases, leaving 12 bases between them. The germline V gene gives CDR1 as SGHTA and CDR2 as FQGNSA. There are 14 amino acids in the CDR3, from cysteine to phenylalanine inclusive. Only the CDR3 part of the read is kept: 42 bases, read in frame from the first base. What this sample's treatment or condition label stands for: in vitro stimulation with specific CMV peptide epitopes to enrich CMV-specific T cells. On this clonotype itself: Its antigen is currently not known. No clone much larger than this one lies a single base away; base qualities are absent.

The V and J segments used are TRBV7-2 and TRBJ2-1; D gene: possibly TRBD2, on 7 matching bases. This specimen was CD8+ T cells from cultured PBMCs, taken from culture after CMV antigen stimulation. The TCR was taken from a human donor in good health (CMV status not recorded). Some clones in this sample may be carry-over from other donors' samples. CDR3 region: CASSFRGASNEQFF. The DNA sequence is TGTGCCAGCAGCTTTCGGGGGGCGTCCAATGAGCAGTTCTTC.